This TCR beta chain is from a study of blood T cell repertoires in COVID-19. For the study at large: Spain, Italy and the United States supplied samples that represented acute and convalescent COVID-19.

Authors' analysis steps: Reference gene primer amplification gave nucleated cell count estimates. Libraries were prepared by immunoSEQ multiplex PCR; TCRdb keeps only in-frame clonotypes and omits some of them. The DNA was the basis for D and trimming; V, J and clone size are from that table. The table shows 180,000 or so clones, with about 89% occurring only once. Trimming took 7 bases from V and 0 from J; bases not matched to a gene: 7. The germline CDR1 and CDR2 sequences are LNHDA and SQIVND (reference sequence). CDR3 size: 15 residues. Sequencing used peripheral blood. This sequence originates from a man in his forties with active or convalescent COVID-19. This sequence joins TRBV19 and TRBJ2-7; 9 positions agree with TRBD1. The CDR3 sequence: CASKGQGIYSYEQYF. The CDR3, as DNA: TGTGCCAGTAAGGGACAGGGCATTTACTCCTACGAGCAGTACTTC.